This is a list of T cell receptor beta chains from one sample in a study of cytomegalovirus exposure and HLA in healthy donors. Measured with immunoSEQ multiplex PCR; TCRdb has only the in-frame clones, and not every one. Among roughly 62,000 clones listed, roughly nine tenths were seen once. Source material: PBMCs. The receptors were sampled from a woman aged 30 to 39 in good health and CMV-seronegative. The CDR3 runs from the conserved cysteine through the conserved F or W. Each record gives: D gene, J gene, V gene, clone size, CDR3 protein, CDR3 DNA. A D gene is named only where the DNA matches it firmly. Clone size, where shown, is once, few, many, or a class for clones that have expanded.

.,TRBJ2-1,TRBV10-3,.,CAIEEGGGEQFF,TGTGCCATCGAAGAGGGCGGAGGGGAGCAGTTCTTC
TRBD2,TRBJ2-1,TRBV19,.,CASSPEAVGLAGGRNEQFF,TGTGCCAGTAGTCCGGAGGCTGTAGGACTAGCGGGAGGGAGGAATGAGCAGTTCTTC
TRBD1,TRBJ2-7,TRBV5-1,.,CASSFWDRSYEQYF,TGCGCCAGCAGCTTCTGGGACAGGTCCTACGAGCAGTACTTC
TRBD2,TRBJ2-3,TRBV13,.,CASRTHGSLRDYTDTQYF,TGTGCCAGCAGGACTCATGGGAGCCTGCGGGACTACACAGATACGCAGTATTTT
.,TRBJ2-1,TRBV5-4,.,CASSRGSYNEQFF,TGTGCCAGCAGTCGGGGATCCTACAATGAGCAGTTCTTC
.,TRBJ2-2,TRBV9,.,CASSVSLSGLNTGELFF,TGTGCCAGCAGCGTATCCCTTAGCGGACTGAACACCGGGGAGCTGTTTTTT
.,TRBJ2-2,TRBV5-4,.,CASSLGSSVNTGELFF,TGTGCCAGCAGCTTAGGGTCTAGCGTAAACACCGGGGAGCTGTTTTTT
TRBD2,TRBJ2-7,TRBV6-5,.,CASSPGALGGGEQYF,TGTGCCAGCAGTCCCGGGGCCTTGGGGGGGGGTGAGCAGTACTTC
.,TRBJ1-1,TRBV29-1,.,CSVTAQGGNTEAFF,TGCAGCGTTACTGCTCAGGGAGGGAACACTGAAGCTTTCTTT
TRBD2,TRBJ2-3,TRBV18,.,CASSPPLAGDQLVDTQYF,TGTGCCAGCTCACCACCGCTAGCGGGAGATCAGTTGGTGGATACGCAGTATTTT
TRBD1,TRBJ2-1,TRBV9,.,CASSVTGGEIYEQFF,TGTGCCAGCAGCGTCACAGGGGGCGAAATCTATGAGCAGTTCTTC
.,TRBJ2-7,TRBV11-2,.,CASSYRRDSHRDEQYF,TGTGCCAGCAGCTATCGTCGGGACTCCCATAGGGACGAGCAGTACTTC
TRBD1,TRBJ2-2,TRBV27,.,CASSRQGGGLRELFF,TGTGCCAGCAGTCGACAGGGTGGTGGGTTGCGGGAGCTGTTTTTT
.,TRBJ1-5,TRBV6-1,few,CAARTFGNQPQHF,TGTGCCGCACGGACATTCGGCAATCAGCCCCAGCATTTT
.,TRBJ2-5,TRBV25-1,.,CASSDFKDLKKGTQYF,TGTGCCAGCAGTGATTTTAAGGACTTGAAGAAAGGGACCCAGTACTTC
TRBD2,TRBJ2-3,TRBV19,few,CASSIVAGGTDTQYF,TGTGCCAGTAGTATAGTTGCGGGAGGTACAGATACGCAGTATTTT
TRBD2,TRBJ2-7,TRBV28,.,CASSLRWEGSSYEQYF,TGTGCCAGCAGTTTAAGGTGGGAGGGCAGCTCCTACGAGCAGTACTTC
TRBD1,TRBJ1-1,TRBV6-5,.,CASSSTGANTEAFF,TGTGCCAGCAGTTCGACAGGGGCTAACACTGAAGCTTTCTTT
.,TRBJ2-2,TRBV7-2,once,CASNPSSSGELFF,TGTGCCAGCAACCCTTCTTCGAGCGGGGAGCTGTTTTTT
.,TRBJ2-3,TRBV11-2,.,CASSPSGSSTDTQYF,TGTGCCAGCAGTCCCTCCGGTTCTAGCACAGATACGCAGTATTTT
TRBD1,TRBJ2-2,TRBV5-1,once,CASSLADRAVAGELFF,TGCGCCAGCAGCTTGGCCGACAGGGCTGTGGCCGGGGAGCTGTTTTTT
.,TRBJ1-1,TRBV5-4,.,CASSRGYTEAFF,TGTGCCAGCAGCCGGGGTTACACTGAAGCTTTCTTT
.,TRBJ2-4,TRBV9,.,CASSVAGGDSARAKNIQYF,TGTGCCAGCAGCGTAGCCGGCGGGGACTCTGCAAGAGCCAAAAACATTCAGTACTTC
TRBD2,TRBJ2-2,TRBV7-9,.,CASAFWSGDTGELFF,TGTGCCAGCGCGTTCTGGAGCGGGGACACCGGGGAGCTGTTTTTT
.,TRBJ2-1,TRBV20-1,.,CSARSNEQFF,TGCAGTGCTAGGAGTAATGAGCAGTTCTTC
TRBD2,TRBJ2-1,TRBV9,.,CASSGPGLAGGRGEQFF,TGTGCCAGCAGCGGACCAGGGCTAGCGGGAGGGCGAGGTGAGCAGTTCTTC
TRBD1,TRBJ1-2,TRBV9,once,CASSVVGTGGPYGYTF,TGTGCCAGCAGCGTAGTGGGGACAGGCGGACCCTATGGCTACACCTTC
TRBD1,TRBJ1-2,TRBV6-5,.,CASSWATGGFGYTF,TGTGCCAGCAGTTGGGCGACAGGGGGCTTTGGCTACACCTTC
.,TRBJ2-3,TRBV28,.,CASSLLTDTQYF,TGTGCCAGCAGTCTTCTCACAGATACGCAGTATTTT
TRBD2,TRBJ2-1,TRBV18,.,CASSPGLAGVNEQFF,TGTGCCAGCTCACCGGGACTAGCGGGAGTAAATGAGCAGTTCTTC
TRBD2,TRBJ2-1,TRBV9,.,CASSDTSGKYNEQFF,TGTGCCAGCAGCGACACTAGCGGAAAGTACAATGAGCAGTTCTTC
TRBD2,TRBJ2-3,TRBV9,.,CASSPLAGGGVDTQYF,TGTGCCAGCAGCCCACTAGCGGGAGGGGGAGTAGATACGCAGTATTTT
TRBD1,TRBJ1-1,TRBV7-3,.,CASSPTGMTGTEAFF,TGTGCCAGCAGCCCGACAGGGATGACGGGCACTGAAGCTTTCTTT
.,TRBJ1-1,TRBV11-3,few,CASSLSGGTEAFF,TGTGCCAGCAGCCTTAGCGGCGGCACTGAAGCTTTCTTT
TRBD2,TRBJ2-2,TRBV5-1,.,CASSLLAGGPAGELFF,TGCGCCAGCAGCCTACTAGCGGGAGGGCCCGCCGGGGAGCTGTTTTTT
.,TRBJ2-7,TRBV7-6,.,CASSLGQISYEQYF,TGTGCCAGCAGCTTAGGACAGATCTCCTACGAGCAGTACTTC
TRBD2,TRBJ2-1,TRBV6-6,.,CASSPSSGRTYNEQFF,TGTGCCAGCAGTCCCTCTAGCGGGAGGACATACAATGAGCAGTTCTTC
TRBD2,TRBJ2-1,TRBV5-6,.,CASSLKLVAGNNEQFF,TGTGCCAGCAGCTTGAAGCTAGTAGCGGGAAACAATGAGCAGTTCTTC
TRBD2,TRBJ2-1,TRBV28,.,CASSFLRPGLVTVF,TGTGCCAGCAGTTTTCTAAGACCGGGACTAGTTACGGTCTTC
.,TRBJ2-3,TRBV27,.,CASSPQTQLRTQYF,TGTGCCAGCAGTCCCCAGACACAATTGCGTACGCAGTATTTT
TRBD1,TRBJ2-1,TRBV27,once,CASRLTRTGVWEQFF,TGTGCCAGCAGACTCACTCGGACAGGGGTCTGGGAGCAGTTCTTC
TRBD1,TRBJ2-4,TRBV19,.,CASRPGQGGNIQYF,TGTGCCAGTAGACCCGGACAGGGAGGAAACATTCAGTACTTC
.,TRBJ2-5,TRBV7-2,once,CASSLQGDQETQYF,TGTGCCAGCAGCTTACAAGGGGACCAAGAGACCCAGTACTTC
TRBD2,TRBJ2-7,TRBV28,once,CASYSSGRSYEQYF,TGTGCCAGCTATTCTAGCGGGAGGTCCTACGAGCAGTACTTC
.,TRBJ1-2,TRBV19,.,CASSTPQGQSYGYTF,TGTGCCAGTAGCACACCTCAGGGACAATCTTATGGCTACACCTTC
TRBD1,TRBJ1-2,TRBV5-6,.,CASSPRDRSLNGYTF,TGTGCCAGCAGCCCTCGGGACAGATCCTTAAATGGCTACACCTTC
.,TRBJ2-4,TRBV5-1,.,CASSPSLSKNIQYF,TGCGCCAGCAGTCCTAGCTTGAGCAAAAACATTCAGTACTTC
TRBD2,TRBJ2-5,TRBV9,.,CASSVEAGGLGGETQYF,TGTGCCAGCAGCGTAGAAGCGGGAGGGCTGGGAGGAGAGACCCAGTACTTC